The sequence of this T cell receptor beta chain was determined in a study of cytomegalovirus exposure and HLA in healthy donors. Notes on the study in general: Subsequent analysis revealed that first-cohort TCR clusters tended to co-occur in the 100 to 150 validation repertoires. Reports credit the classifier with highly specific, highly sensitive diagnosis of cytomegalovirus status. Rarity held for most TCR sequences, but there were some public TCRs that occurred in many donors.

Assay: immunoSEQ multiplex PCR; the TCRdb copy retains only in-frame clones and omits some. The data contain about 120,000 clones, under 90% of them singletons. This CDR3 is built from 13 residues. Germline lookup yields CDR1 SQVTM and CDR2 ANQGSEA. V dropped 7 bases and J dropped 3; count of bases not matched to a gene: 8. A remark on this clone: Its antigen is as yet unknown.

The chain has TRBV29-1 and TRBJ2-7, with 8 bases lining up with TRBD2. Sequencing was carried out using PBMCs. The source of this sequence is a woman aged 30 to 39 in good health and CMV-seronegative. The CDR3 loop is CSALSGGGYEQYF. The CDR3 DNA reads TGCAGCGCTCTGAGCGGGGGTGGCTACGAGCAGTACTTC.